The subject of this entry is one TCR beta chain. This specimen belongs to a study of cytomegalovirus exposure and HLA in healthy donors. Using immunoSEQ multiplex PCR, the repertoire was profiled, and TCRdb retains in-frame clones only, with some absent. The sample contains some 120,000 clones, 89% of which appear only once. V gave up 4 bases and J gave up 7 bases, with 23 bases separating them. This CDR3 comprises 16 residues. In germline, CDR1 is MNHEY, CDR2 SVGAGI. The receptor's source is a man aged 25 to 40 in good health and CMV-seronegative. The chain employs TRBV6-5 and TRBJ2-7; tentative D call: TRBD1 (6 bases). The sample comprised PBMCs. CDR3 residues: CASSSLGAGATKEQYF. The DNA of the CDR3 is TGTGCCAGCAGTTCCCTTGGGGCAGGGGCGACGAAGGAGCAGTACTTC.